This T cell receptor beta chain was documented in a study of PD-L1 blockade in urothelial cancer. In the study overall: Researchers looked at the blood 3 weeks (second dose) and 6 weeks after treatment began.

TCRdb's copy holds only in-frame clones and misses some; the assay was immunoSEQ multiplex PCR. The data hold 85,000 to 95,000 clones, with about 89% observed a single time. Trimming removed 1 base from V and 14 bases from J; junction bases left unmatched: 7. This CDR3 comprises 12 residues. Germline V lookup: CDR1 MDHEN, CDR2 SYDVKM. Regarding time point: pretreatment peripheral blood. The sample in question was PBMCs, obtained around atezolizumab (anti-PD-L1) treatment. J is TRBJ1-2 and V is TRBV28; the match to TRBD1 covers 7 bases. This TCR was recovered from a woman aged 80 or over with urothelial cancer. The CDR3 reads CASSLSRQGSTF. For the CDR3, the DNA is TGTGCCAGCAGTTTATCTCGACAGGGATCAACCTTC.